This record covers a single TCR beta chain. Its recognized antigen is unknown. It has no much larger one-base neighbor in the sample; base qualities were not kept. Genomic DNA was used as template for profiling of TCR beta VDJ combinations and CDR3 sequences. An Illumina HiSeq 2000 was used for TCR repertoire sequencing. Per the authors' processing: TRBV/TRBJ rearrangement plots, CDR3 size and DJ length profiles, and Simpson's diversity index were used to assess repertoires. The immunodominant clone was defined as the most abundant DNA sequence in deep sequencing data. CDR3 amino acid sequences were checked for sharing between subjects and were compared against published repertoires and the VDJdb database. TCRdb passed the public sequencing reads through fastp at Q25 and MiXCR, retaining productive beta sequences. Rows merge per CDR3 protein into single entries with the most common DNA and genes. TCRdb, rather than the study authors, made the V and J calls. The sample table records 300,000 or so distinct CDR3 sequences; 45% to 65% of these occur just once. Around 1.3% of the sample rests with the top ten.

These data belong to a study of CD8+CD57+ T cells in acquired aplastic anemia (dated by TCRdb to 2017 to 2018). About the full investigation: DNA extracted from sorted CD4+ and CD8+ cells had a mean of approximately 3.3 ug, with a range of about 0.18 to 27.4 ug. A CD8+CD57+ expansion meant a frequency higher than the mean frequency seen in healthy subjects.

Here is what the overall study found, with its caveats: About 28 CD8+ CDR3 sequences were found in both patients and controls but appeared to be highly expressed in patients and within the immunodominant clones of the patients. Patients and healthy controls showed no significant difference in CD8+ Simpson's diversity (P=0.060).

The patients picked for sequencing were ones in whom flow cytometry had shown an expansion of CD8+CD57+ cells. Every patient had severe acquired aplastic anemia, diagnosed using the International Study of Aplastic Anemia and Agranulocytosis and Camitta criteria. At the time blood was sampled, none of the patients had received any therapy. In this study, sorted CD4+ and CD8+ T cells from the blood of healthy subjects and of severe aplastic anemia patients had their TCR repertoires deep-sequenced. In the USA, patient enrollment took place under clinicaltrials.gov protocols 00001620, 01623167, 00001397, 00071045, 00081523 and 00961064. Ficoll-Paque density gradient centrifugation was used to isolate peripheral blood mononuclear cells. Before DNA extraction, CD4+ and CD8+ T cells were sorted by FACS or by magnetic beads. The sample consisted of sorted CD4+, CD8+, or CD8+CD57+ T cells (not recorded which) from PBMCs. The receptor was derived from a human donor with aplastic anemia.

The CDR3 corresponds to CSARPGTEYGYTF. The nucleotides read TGCAGTGCTAGGCCCGGGACAGAATATGGCTACACCTTC. The rearrangement combines TRBV20-1 with TRBJ1-2; TRBD1 fits 7 bases in the junction. Unmatched junction bases come to 6, with V trimmed by 3 bases and J by 5 bases. CDR1 and CDR2 are drawn from the germline V gene (reference sequence): DFQATT, SNEGSKA. The CDR3 covers 13 residues, taking in both the cysteine and the phenylalanine. Solely the CDR3 DNA is kept, with 39 bases framed from the first base.